This T cell receptor beta chain stems from a study of PD-L1 blockade in urothelial cancer. Study-wide background: Between 0 and 3 chemotherapy regimens preceded treatment for each patient. Analysis of the blood was performed 3 weeks (second dose) and 6 weeks after treatment start. Peripheral blood specimens exhibited a median yield of 141,255 T cells.

Only in-frame clones appear in the TCRdb table, and some are missing; sequencing was by immunoSEQ multiplex PCR. The table shows tens of thousands of clones, with roughly four fifths occurring only once. The CDR3 sequence is 13 residues long. In germline, CDR1 is GTSNPN, CDR2 SVGIG (reference sequence). V lost 2 bases, J lost 4 bases, and 11 bases lay in between. Time point here: pretreatment peripheral blood. This receptor was identified in a man aged 55-75 years with urothelial cancer. The chain employs TRBV30 and TRBJ1-1; D unclear. The sample here was PBMCs, taken around atezolizumab (anti-PD-L1) treatment. CDR3 DNA sequence: TGTGCCTGGAGTTCCTCCTCAGGCACTGAAGCTTTCTTT. Protein product: CAWSSSSGTEAFF. Using reference TRBV30 and TRBJ1-1 for the parts outside the CDR3, the full variable domain is SQTIHQWPATLVQPVGSPLSLECTVEGTSNPNLYWYRQAAGRGLQLLFYSVGIGQISSEVPQNLSASRPQDRQFILSSKKLLLSDSGFYLCAWSSSSGTEAFFGQGTRLTVV.